A single sample gave rise to the 18 T cell receptor beta chains below, sequenced in a study of CDR3 diversity in severe acne. MiXCR, run by TCRdb on the PCR reads, gives a single entry per CDR3 protein. Of about 90,000 distinct CDR3 sequences listed, roughly half are singletons. Input material: blood. The receptors derive from a male donor in good health, serving as a control.

The chain combines TRBV2 with TRBJ1-6; unclear D gene. The CDR3 totals 18 residues. Germline assignment: CDR1 SNHLY and CDR2 FYNNEI. The germline V and J ends were trimmed by 2 bases and 9 bases, with 23 bases remaining between them. The CDR3 bases are TGTGCCAGCAGTGAACGGGCAATTTCCCCCGATAGGAGTTCACCCCTCCACTTT. Its protein product is CASSERAISPDRSSPLHF.

This clonotype was observed once. The rearrangement joins TRBV7-6 to TRBJ2-7, with a tentative D call TRBD1 (6 bases). The CDR3 loop spans 16 amino acids. V gave up 5 bases and J gave up 4 bases, with 21 bases separating them. Germline V gene lookup returns CDR1 SGHVS and CDR2 FNYEAQ. This CDR3 reads CASSPPSVQGIYEQYF. CDR3 nucleotide sequence: TGTGCCAGCAGCCCGCCGTCGGTACAGGGTATATACGAGCAGTACTTC.

The rearrangement joins TRBV9 to TRBJ2-2; D gene ambiguous. Germline-derived CDR1 and CDR2 are SGDLS and YYNGEE. The germline V and J ends were trimmed by 2 bases and 4 bases, with 6 bases remaining between them. The CDR3 extends over 13 amino acids. The DNA of the CDR3 is TGTGCCAGCAGCGTTAAGGTCACCGGGGAGCTGTTTTTT. Protein product: CASSVKVTGELFF.

In this sample, this clonotype turned up many times. The V gene is TRBV6-5, the J gene TRBJ2-3, with 7 bases that match TRBD2. CDR1 and CDR2 (germline): MNHEY, SVGAGI. The CDR3 totals 16 residues. V shed 0 bases, J shed 0 bases, and the junction held 3 bases outside the gene matches. Here the CDR3 DNA reads TGTGCCAGCAGTTACTCCCTAGCGGCTAGCACAGATACGCAGTATTTT. It encodes CASSYSLAASTDTQYF.

About this clonotype: The CDR3 does not close with the conserved phenylalanine or tryptophan, likely indicating a read error. The limits of the CDR3 on the DNA are not certain, so only TCRdb's listed CDR3 is given. The chain couples TRBV9 to TRBJ2-1; TRBD2 is the table's D call and was not checked against the DNA. The germline gives CDR1 SGDLS, CDR2 YYNGEE. With termini counted, the CDR3 has 8 amino acids. The CDR3 sequence is CASKADYV.

The chain couples TRBV20-1 to TRBJ1-6, with a possible D match to TRBD1 (5 bases). CDR1 and CDR2 (germline): DFQATT, SNEGSKA (reference sequence). With 3 bases removed from V and 0 bases from J, the gap between germline ends came to 12 bases. The CDR3 sequence is 16 residues long. For the CDR3, the DNA is TGCAGTGCTAGCCCCACAGGCCTCTCCTATAATTCACCCCTCCACTTT. As protein: CSASPTGLSYNSPLHF.

This sequence joins TRBV6-5 and TRBJ1-1; TRBD1 might be the D (5 bases). V was clipped by 2 bases and J by 5 bases, with 15 bases between them. The germline CDR1 and CDR2 sequences are MNHEY and SVGAGI. The CDR3 length is 15 residues. CDR3: CASSYVAGSLTEAFF. DNA of the CDR3: TGTGCCAGCAGTTACGTGGCAGGGTCATTAACTGAAGCTTTCTTT.

The table lists this clonotype with many counts. The chain's CDR3 is CASSFAGTGGSAYGYTF. In nucleotides, the CDR3 is TGTGCCAGCAGCTTCGCCGGGACAGGGGGTTCTGCCTATGGCTACACCTTC. The chain has TRBV7-9 and TRBJ1-2, with 11 bases aligning to TRBD1. This CDR3 is built from 17 residues. V was clipped by 3 bases and J by 4 bases; unmatched bases: 10. CDR1 SEHNR and CDR2 FQNEAQ come from the germline V gene (reference sequence).

The chain has TRBV7-9 and TRBJ2-7; possible D gene TRBD2, 6 bases. The CDR3 length is 15 residues. The germline CDR1 and CDR2 sequences are SEHNR and FQNEAQ (reference sequence). V was trimmed by 4 bases and J by 5 bases, leaving 18 bases between them. The CDR3 DNA reads TGTGCCAGCAGCTCCTGGGACGGAGGGGATAACGAGCAGTACTTC. Translated: CASSSWDGGDNEQYF. Full variable domain (missing parts from reference TRBV7-9 and TRBJ2-7): DTGVSQNPRHKITKRGQNVTFRCDPISEHNRLYWYRQTLGQGPEFLTYFQNEAQLEKSRLLSDRFSAERPKGSFSTLEIQRTEQGDSAMYLCASSSWDGGDNEQYFGPGTRLTVT.

Remarks on this clonotype: Being one base from a much bigger clone, this may be a read error. V and J are TRBV29-1 and TRBJ1-4; 7 nucleotides align to TRBD1. Germline-derived CDR1 and CDR2 are SQVTM and ANQGSEA. The CDR3 is made up of 13 amino acids. The CDR3 DNA follows: TGCAGCGTTACAGGGGTGACTAATGAAGAACTGTTTTTT. Its protein is CSVTGVTNEELFF. The variable domain in full, with the rest retrieved from reference TRBV29-1 and TRBJ1-4, is SAVISQKPSRDICQRGTSLTIQCQVDSQVTMMFWYRQQPGQSLTLIATANQGSEATYESGFVIDKFPISRPNLTFSTLTVSNMSPEDSSIYLCSVTGVTNEELFFGSGTQLSVL.

V is TRBV2 and J is TRBJ1-2; D is perhaps TRBD1 (6 bases). CDR3 length: 17 residues. Germline assignment: CDR1 SNHLY and CDR2 FYNNEI. V was shortened by 0 bases and J by 2 bases, with 16 bases between the two germline ends. The chain's CDR3 is CASSEATGFPENYGYTF. The CDR3 DNA follows: TGTGCCAGCAGTGAAGCCACAGGGTTCCCAGAAAACTATGGCTACACCTTC.

V and J are TRBV10-3 and TRBJ1-4; D is undetermined. The CDR3 consists of 11 residues. V dropped 10 bases and J dropped 3 bases, with 6 bases sitting between them. The germline V gene encodes CDR1 ENHRY and CDR2 SYGVKD. In DNA form, the CDR3 reads TGTGCCACCTTTGCTAATGAAAAACTGTTTTTT. It encodes CATFANEKLFF.

The chain employs TRBV19 and TRBJ2-6; D possibly uses TRBD1 or TRBD2 (5 bases each). V gave up 11 bases and J gave up 2 bases, with 16 bases separating them. CDR3 length: 15 residues. The V gene's germline CDR1 is LNHDA and CDR2 SQIVND (reference sequence). CDR3 region: CAGASLGAGANVLTF. CDR3 sequence (DNA): TGTGCCGGGGCTAGCCTAGGGGCTGGGGCCAACGTCCTGACTTTC.

This clonotype was recorded at least ten times. The chain links TRBV10-1 to TRBJ2-3; possibly TRBD1 or TRBD2 for D (5 bases each). The germline CDR1 and CDR2 sequences are WNHNN and SYGVQD (reference sequence). V was clipped by 6 bases and J by 6 bases, with 10 bases between them. The CDR3 spans 12 residues. This CDR3 is CASSRREDTQYF. The DNA for the CDR3 is TGCGCCAGCAGCCGCAGGGAGGATACGCAGTATTTT.

As concerns this clonotype: The CDR3 ends on some other residue instead of the conserved phenylalanine or tryptophan, so this is likely a read error. The DNA is omitted, as the CDR3 cannot be located on it reliably, and the CDR3 follows TCRdb's listing. CDR3 protein: CASSLPPG. This rearrangement joins TRBV13 to TRBJ2-7; the table's D call of TRBD1 was not tested on the DNA. The CDR3 extends over 8 residues, inclusive of both ends. Germline assignment: CDR1 PRHDT and CDR2 FYEKMQ (reference sequence).

This clonotype was seen at least ten times. The chain recombines TRBV12-3 or TRBV12-4 with TRBJ1-2; a possible D gene is TRBD1 (5 bases). This CDR3 is built from 13 residues. V was trimmed by 4 bases and J by 4 bases, leaving 10 bases between them. This CDR3 is CASSSRGGYGYTF. CDR3 bases: TGTGCCAGCAGTTCCCGGGGGGGCTATGGCTACACCTTC.

This clonotype was seen more than once but under ten times. V gene TRBV19 combines with J gene TRBJ1-5; D might be TRBD1 (5 bases). V was trimmed by 6 bases and J by 0 bases, leaving 9 bases between them. Germline CDR1 reads LNHDA; CDR2 reads SQIVND (reference sequence). There are 14 residues in the CDR3. The CDR3 sequence is CASRTTGSNQPQHF. CDR3 nucleotide sequence: TGTGCCAGTAGGACCACAGGTAGCAATCAGCCCCAGCATTTT.

Note on this clonotype: Germline and junction disagree at one end, which may indicate a read error. J is TRBJ1-1 and V is TRBV2; D gene ambiguous. The CDR3 consists of 13 residues. Germline CDR1 reads SNHLY; CDR2 reads FYNNEI. The CDR3 region is CASRNSGYTKAFF. The CDR3 nucleotides are TGTGCCAGCCGAAACTCGGGGTACACTAAAGCTTTCTTT.